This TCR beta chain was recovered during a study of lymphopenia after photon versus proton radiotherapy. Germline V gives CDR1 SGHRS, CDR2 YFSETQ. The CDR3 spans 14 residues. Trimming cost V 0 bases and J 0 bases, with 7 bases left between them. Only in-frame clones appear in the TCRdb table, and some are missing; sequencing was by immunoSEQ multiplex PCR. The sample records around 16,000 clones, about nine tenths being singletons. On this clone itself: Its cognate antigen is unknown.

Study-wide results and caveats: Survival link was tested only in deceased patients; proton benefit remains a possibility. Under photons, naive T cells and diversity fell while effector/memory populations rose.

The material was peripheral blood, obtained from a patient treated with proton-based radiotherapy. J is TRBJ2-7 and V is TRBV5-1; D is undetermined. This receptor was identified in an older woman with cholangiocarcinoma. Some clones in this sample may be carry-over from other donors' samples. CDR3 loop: CASSLGLSSYEQYF. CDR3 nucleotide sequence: TGCGCCAGCAGCTTGGGACTTTCCTCCTACGAGCAGTACTTC.